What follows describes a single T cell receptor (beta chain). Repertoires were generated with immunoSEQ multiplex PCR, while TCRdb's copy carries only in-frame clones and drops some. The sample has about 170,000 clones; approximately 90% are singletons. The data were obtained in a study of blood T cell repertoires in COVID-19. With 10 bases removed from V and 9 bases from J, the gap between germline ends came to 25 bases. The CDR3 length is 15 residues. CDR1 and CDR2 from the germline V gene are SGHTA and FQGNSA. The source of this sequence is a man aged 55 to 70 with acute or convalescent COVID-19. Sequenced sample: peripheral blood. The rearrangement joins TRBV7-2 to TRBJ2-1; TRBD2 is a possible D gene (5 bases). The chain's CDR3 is CAKALGSSGSGEQFF. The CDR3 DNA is TGTGCCAAAGCGTTGGGGAGTTCAGGAAGCGGTGAGCAGTTCTTC.